The 30 T cell receptor beta chains presented below share a single source sample, sequenced in a study of T cells in Graves' hyperthyroidism and ophthalmopathy. Amplification of TCR beta CDR3 regions was performed using RNA transcripts as template. HTBI primers were used for first-round RT-PCR of the TCR CDR3. TCRdb ran MiXCR on the multiplex PCR reads and lists one entry per CDR3 protein. Among 660,000 or so distinct CDR3 sequences listed, 20% were seen once. Input material: blood. The receptors stem from a man aged 25-45 years with Graves' ophthalmopathy.

This clonotype showed up just a few times. This chain uses TRBV28 with TRBJ1-5; maybe TRBD1 (6 bases). Germline lookup yields CDR1 MDHEN and CDR2 SYDVKM. The CDR3 length is 16 residues. The V end lost 5 bases, the J end lost 2 bases, and 16 bases lay between the germline ends. CDR3 DNA: TGTGCCAGCAGTAGGGGGGGGGCAGGGGGCAATCAGCCCCAGCATTTT. This gives the protein CASSRGGAGGNQPQHF. The full variable domain, with the rest looked up from reference TRBV28 and TRBJ1-5, is DVKVTQSSRYLVKRTGEKVFLECVQDMDHENMFWYRQDPGLGLRLIYFSYDVKMKEKGDIPEGYSVSREKKERFSLILESASTNQTSMYLCASSRGGAGGNQPQHFGDGTRLSIL.

This clonotype was observed a few times. V is TRBV6-7 and J is TRBJ2-7, with D tentatively TRBD1 or TRBD2 (6 bases each). TRBV6-7 carries the ORF label, with uncertain function. V was cut by 5 bases and J by 2 bases, with 19 bases left in between. This CDR3 contains 16 residues. The CDR3 bases are TGTGCCAGCAGTAATCGGACAGATTGGGGGGCCTACGAGCAGTACTTC. It specifies CASSNRTDWGAYEQYF.

This clonotype was observed at least ten times. The chain recombines TRBV28 with TRBJ2-7, with 8 bases that match TRBD2. CDR1 is MDHEN, CDR2 SYDVKM, per germline. The CDR3 is 14 amino acids. V gave up 5 bases and J gave up 2 bases; unmatched junction bases: 5. DNA for the CDR3: TGTGCCAGCAGTGTAGCGGGACGGACCTACGAGCAGTACTTC. The encoded protein is CASSVAGRTYEQYF.

This clonotype was seen at least ten times. The rearrangement joins TRBV28 to TRBJ1-2, with TRBD1 identical over 8 bases. The CDR3 extends over 16 amino acids. Germline lookup yields CDR1 MDHEN and CDR2 SYDVKM. J gave up 4 bases and V 5 bases, and 12 bases lay outside the gene matches. CDR3 nucleotides: TGTGCCAGCAGTGCCTCTTCAGGGGGCCGGGGCTATGGCTACACCTTC. This sequence encodes CASSASSGGRGYGYTF.

Only a few counts were recorded for this clonotype. This chain joins TRBV30 and TRBJ2-7, with TRBD1 as a possible D gene (5 bases). The V and J ends lost 0 bases and 6 bases respectively, with 12 bases between them. The germline V gene has CDR1 GTSNPN and CDR2 SVGIG (reference sequence). The length of the CDR3 is 13 residues. CDR3 sequence (DNA): TGTGCCTGGAGTGTGAGCAGGGCTGGCGAGCAGTACTTC. Encoded protein: CAWSVSRAGEQYF.

This clonotype came up many times. The V gene is TRBV7-8, the J gene TRBJ2-7, with D maybe TRBD1 (6 bases). V was cut by 1 base and J by 6 bases, with 16 bases left in between. The germline gives CDR1 SGHVS, CDR2 FQNEAQ. The CDR3 covers 15 residues. This CDR3 is CASSLGSGQSAEQYF. CDR3 DNA sequence: TGTGCCAGCAGCTTAGGGTCAGGACAGTCTGCCGAGCAGTACTTC.

A note on this clonotype: Given a much more abundant clone one base away, this may be a read error. Without the conserved terminal phenylalanine or tryptophan, this CDR3 likely stems from a read error. The J gene is TRBJ2-7, the V gene TRBV7-9; D call uncertain. The CDR3 loop spans 14 amino acids. Germline V gives CDR1 SEHNR, CDR2 FQNEAQ (reference sequence). Deletions cut 8 bases from V and 4 bases from J, with 18 bases between. The CDR3 protein is CASGRTDGLYEQYS. The CDR3, as DNA: TGTGCCAGCGGACGGACGGATGGTCTATACGAGCAGTACTCC.

The rearrangement joins TRBV10-3 to TRBJ1-5; D gene unclear. V was clipped by 0 bases and J by 0 bases, with 9 bases between them. The germline V gene encodes CDR1 ENHRY and CDR2 SYGVKD. There are 16 residues in the CDR3. The CDR3 spells CAISESSAGSNQPQHF. Written as DNA, the CDR3 is TGTGCCATCAGTGAGTCGTCTGCGGGTAGCAATCAGCCCCAGCATTTT.

This clonotype was detected a few times. The chain combines TRBV20-1 with TRBJ1-5; D call uncertain. The CDR3 has 14 residues. Germline V CDR1 and CDR2: DFQATT, SNEGSKA (reference sequence). V lost 4 bases, J lost 5 bases, and 15 bases lay in between. The CDR3 DNA follows: TGCAGTGCTATAGGCCCCGAAAGCGATCAGCCCCAGCATTTT. Translation: CSAIGPESDQPQHF.

The chain recombines TRBV6-1 with TRBJ2-7; D may match TRBD1 or TRBD2 (5 bases each). In germline, CDR1 is MNHNS, CDR2 SASEGT. Between the trimmed V and J ends, which lost 3 bases and 6 bases, there was a span of 21 bases. CDR3 size: 16 residues. The CDR3 sequence: CASSDRDRRRVGEQYF. The CDR3 DNA sequence: TGTGCCAGCAGTGACCGGGACCGCCGGCGTGTGGGCGAGCAGTACTTC.

This clonotype was recorded a few times. The chain couples TRBV6-2 or TRBV6-3 to TRBJ2-4; either TRBD1 or TRBD2 may supply D (5 bases each). Germline V lookup: CDR1 MNHEY, CDR2 SVGEGT. The CDR3 has 14 residues. Trimming cost V 3 bases and J 7 bases, with 13 bases left between them. The CDR3 coding sequence is TGTGCCAGCAGTTATGGGTCAGGGACGAACATTCAGTACTTC. Protein product: CASSYGSGTNIQYF.

V gene TRBV2 combines with J gene TRBJ2-7, with 7 positions matching TRBD2. The CDR3 length is 14 residues. Germline CDR1 SNHLY, CDR2 FYNNEI. V lost 6 bases and J lost 3; bases outside the gene matches: 8. CDR3 coding DNA: TGTGCCAGCAGCTCCCGGGACTACGACTACGAGCAGTACTTC. Residues: CASSSRDYDYEQYF.

V is TRBV20-1 and J is TRBJ2-3; D is uncertain. Trimming removed 6 bases from V and 1 base from J, with 8 bases in between. Germline CDR1 reads DFQATT; CDR2 reads SNEGSKA (reference sequence). The CDR3 has 12 amino acids. The CDR3 reads CSALPRTDTQYF. CDR3 coding DNA: TGCAGTGCACTTCCACGCACAGATACGCAGTATTTT.

In its sample, this clonotype was seen a few times. V gene TRBV20-1 combines with J gene TRBJ2-5; the D is unclear. V lost 5 bases and J lost 1, with 14 bases in between. The CDR3 contains 14 residues. The germline V gene has CDR1 DFQATT and CDR2 SNEGSKA (reference sequence). The CDR3 is CSAPIPGSQETQYF. The CDR3, as DNA: TGCAGTGCTCCCATACCGGGCTCCCAAGAGACCCAGTACTTC.

The chain links TRBV7-2 to TRBJ2-5, with D possibly TRBD1 on 6 matching bases. This CDR3 contains 16 residues. The germline V gene encodes CDR1 SGHTA and CDR2 FQGNSA. The V end lost 1 base, the J end lost 2 bases, and 14 bases lay between the germline ends. CDR3 sequence reads: CASSLVPGQMQETQYF. The DNA of the CDR3 is TGTGCCAGCAGCTTAGTCCCGGGACAAATGCAAGAGACCCAGTACTTC.

This chain joins TRBV7-8 and TRBJ2-7; possibly TRBD1 or TRBD2 for D (5 bases each). Per the germline V gene, CDR1 is SGHVS and CDR2 is FQNEAQ. The CDR3 contains 15 residues. Trimming left V 1 base short and J 3 bases short, with 13 bases between. In DNA, the CDR3 is TGTGCCAGCAGCTTAGTGGGGGAACTCGGCTACGAGCAGTACTTC. This gives the protein CASSLVGELGYEQYF.

This clonotype was seen only a few times. This chain joins TRBV28 and TRBJ2-2; 15 nucleotides match TRBD2. Germline CDR1 MDHEN, CDR2 SYDVKM. With V trimmed by 4 bases and J by 1 base, 4 bases remained unmatched. CDR3 length equals 18 residues. The CDR3 DNA sequence: TGTGCCAGCAGTTGGTTGGGACTAGCGGGAGGGAACACCGGGGAGCTGTTTTTT. This codes for CASSWLGLAGGNTGELFF.

This clonotype was seen just once. V gene TRBV6-1 combines with J gene TRBJ2-7; D perhaps matches TRBD2 (5 bases). Germline CDR1 and CDR2: MNHNS and SASEGT. V lost 2 bases and J lost 0, with 11 bases in between. The CDR3 spans 15 residues. The DNA of the CDR3 is TGTGCCAGCAGTGAAATCGGTCGGGGCTCCTACGAGCAGTACTTC. This translates into CASSEIGRGSYEQYF.

This clonotype was counted at least ten times. The genes are TRBV2 and TRBJ2-7, with TRBD2 matching over 7 bases. Germline V CDR1 and CDR2: SNHLY, FYNNEI. Trimming took 1 base from V and 3 from J; bases not matched to a gene: 6. This CDR3 has 15 residues. The CDR3 coding sequence is TGTGCCAGCAGTGAAGAAGCGGGATTCGTCTACGAGCAGTACTTC. It yields the protein CASSEEAGFVYEQYF. Drawing the rest from reference TRBV2 and TRBJ2-7, the complete variable domain is EPEVTQTPSHQVTQMGQEVILRCVPISNHLYFYWYRQILGQKVEFLVSFYNNEISEKSEIFDDQFSVERPDGSNFTLKIRSTKLEDSAMYFCASSEEAGFVYEQYFGPGTRLTVT.

V and J are TRBV28 and TRBJ1-2; D perhaps matches TRBD1 (5 bases). Looked up from germline, CDR1 is MDHEN and CDR2 is SYDVKM. This CDR3 comprises 12 residues. V shed 7 bases and J shed 8 bases, with 14 bases lying between them. The CDR3 bases are TGTGCCAGCACTCCGGGGGGGAGCGGCTACACCTTC. Translated, it gives CASTPGGSGYTF.

This clonotype was recorded a few times. This sequence joins TRBV28 and TRBJ2-2; 10 bases align to TRBD2. In germline, CDR1 is MDHEN, CDR2 SYDVKM. This CDR3 is 14 amino acids long. J gave up 1 base and V 8 bases, and 1 base lay outside the gene matches. The CDR3 nucleotides read TGTGCCAGCTTAGCGGGAGGGAACACCGGGGAGCTGTTTTTT. Its protein is CASLAGGNTGELFF.

Worth noting for this clonotype: This sequence may be a read error, since a much larger clone differs from it by one base. The rearrangement joins TRBV28 to TRBJ2-1; D possibly corresponds to TRBD2 (6 bases). Germline CDR1 reads MDHEN; CDR2 reads SYDVKM. The CDR3 consists of 15 residues. In DNA form, the CDR3 reads TGTGCCAACAGTTTCCTTCTAGCGAGTAGGAATGAGCAGTTCTTC. Its protein product is CANSFLLASRNEQFF.

This clonotype came up a few times. This chain connects TRBV28 to TRBJ2-3, with D tentatively TRBD1 or TRBD2 (5 bases each). V lost 7 bases to trimming and J lost 1 base, with 15 bases between them. This CDR3 contains 15 residues. CDR1 and CDR2 from the germline V gene are MDHEN and SYDVKM. CDR3 sequence reads: CASTSTGAGTDTQYF. In DNA form, the CDR3 reads TGTGCCAGCACTTCTACCGGGGCTGGCACAGATACGCAGTATTTT.

This clonotype came up a few times. The V and J genes are TRBV5-4 and TRBJ2-5, with unresolved D. V lost 9 bases and J lost 1, with 19 bases in between. Per the germline V gene, CDR1 is SGHNT and CDR2 is YYREEE (reference sequence). The CDR3 loop spans 15 amino acids. CDR3: CATRPTPAPQETQYF. The CDR3 nucleotides are TGTGCCACACGCCCCACCCCAGCGCCCCAAGAGACCCAGTACTTC.

The CDR3 DNA is TGCGCCAGCAGCTTGGTGGGGGACAGAACAGATACGCAGTATTTT. As protein: CASSLVGDRTDTQYF. The chain combines TRBV5-1 with TRBJ2-3; 7 nucleotides line up with TRBD1. Germline CDR1 SGHRS, CDR2 YFSETQ. The CDR3 covers 15 residues. V was clipped by 0 bases and J by 3 bases; unmatched bases: 4.

The gene calls are TRBV6-1 and TRBJ1-4; TRBD1 aligns across 8 bases. The CDR3 runs to 15 residues. In germline, CDR1 is MNHNS, CDR2 SASEGT. J was trimmed by 5 bases and V by 6 bases; bases with no gene match: 8. The DNA for the CDR3 is TGTGCCAGCAGCTCTAGCCGGGACAGGAATGAAAAACTGTTTTTT. This encodes CASSSSRDRNEKLFF.

This clonotype has a handful of counts. The rearrangement links TRBV6-6 to TRBJ2-5, with 10 positions matching TRBD2. V lost 2 bases and J lost 4; bases outside the gene matches: 7. CDR3 size: 16 residues. Germline CDR1 MNHNY, CDR2 SVGAGI (reference sequence). CDR3 loop: CASSYRLAGVGETQYF. The CDR3 nucleotides are TGTGCCAGCAGTTACAGGCTAGCGGGAGTCGGAGAGACCCAGTACTTC.

The gene calls are TRBV15 and TRBJ2-3, with D unclear. The CDR3 sequence is 15 residues long. The germline CDR1 and CDR2 sequences are LNHNV and YYDKDF (reference sequence). Trimming left V 4 bases short and J 0 bases short, with 11 bases between. CDR3 amino acids: CATSTNPGSTDTQYF. The CDR3 region has the DNA TGTGCCACCAGCACGAACCCGGGTAGCACAGATACGCAGTATTTT. Full variable domain (outside the CDR3, taken from reference TRBV15 and TRBJ2-3): DAMVIQNPRYQVTQFGKPVTLSCSQTLNHNVMYWYQQKSSQAPKLLFHYYDKDFNNEADTPDNFQSRRPNTSFCFLDIRSPGLGDTAMYLCATSTNPGSTDTQYFGPGTRLTVL.

This clonotype was recorded at least ten times. The genes are TRBV9 and TRBJ1-1, with D uncertain. V was pared by 0 bases and J by 6 bases, with 9 bases between. The CDR3 runs to 13 residues. Looked up from germline, CDR1 is SGDLS and CDR2 is YYNGEE. CDR3 sequence (DNA): TGTGCCAGCAGCGTAGCGTTGGGTGCTGAAGCTTTCTTT. This gives the protein CASSVALGAEAFF. Looking up the rest from reference TRBV9 and TRBJ1-1 gives the full variable domain: DSGVTQTPKHLITATGQRVTLRCSPRSGDLSVYWYQQSLDQGLQFLIQYYNGEERAKGNILERFSAQQFPDLHSELNLSSLELGDSALYFCASSVALGAEAFFGQGTRLTVV.

This clonotype was seen many times. The V and J genes are TRBV5-1 and TRBJ1-6; tentative D call: TRBD1 (6 bases). The CDR3 has 15 amino acids. The germline V gene encodes CDR1 SGHRS and CDR2 YFSETQ. The V end was cut by 2 bases, the J end by 4 bases, with 10 bases between. The CDR3 DNA reads as TGCGCCAGCAGCTTAACGGGACAATATAATTCACCCCTCCACTTT. This sequence encodes CASSLTGQYNSPLHF.